A selection of T cell receptor beta chains follows, all from one sample in a study of blood T cells in healthy people across ages. TCRdb re-called the 5' RACE reads with MiXCR, one entry per CDR3 protein. The sample yields about 380,000 distinct CDR3 sequences, approximately 51% seen once. Material: blood. The receptors come from a man in his sixties in good health. CDR3s include the opening cysteine and the closing phenylalanine or tryptophan. A D gene is named only where the DNA matches it firmly. Clone size is shown for a subset of rows, as once, few, many or a class of expanded clone.

abundance	len	v_gene	j_gene	d_gene	CDR3aa	CDR3nt
many	16	TRBV7-9	TRBJ2-1	-	CASSLARRLSYNEQFF	TGTGCCAGCAGCTTAGCTAGGCGACTTTCCTACAATGAGCAGTTCTTC
-	16	TRBV6-2/TRBV6-3	TRBJ2-4	-	CASSYPGLGVKNIQYF	TGTGCCAGCAGTTACCCGGGCCTAGGGGTCAAAAACATTCAGTACTTC
-	15	TRBV7-2	TRBJ2-1	-	CATLIGGGGYNEQFF	TGTGCCACCTTGATAGGGGGAGGGGGCTACAATGAGCAGTTCTTC
-	14	TRBV7-9	TRBJ1-2	-	CASSLVSQPNGHTF	TGTGCCAGCAGCTTAGTTTCACAGCCTAATGGCCACACCTTC
-	17	TRBV6-4	TRBJ2-1	TRBD2	CASSRGGSGGSYNEQFF	TGTGCCAGCAGTCGAGGGGGTAGCGGGGGTTCCTACAATGAGCAGTTCTTC
-	15	TRBV7-2	TRBJ2-3	-	CASRVQGGSTDTQYF	TGTGCCAGCAGGGTACAGGGGGGGAGCACAGATACGCAGTATTTT
-	16	TRBV7-3	TRBJ2-2	-	CASGPPSGVNTGELFF	TGTGCCAGCGGCCCCCCCAGCGGTGTGAACACCGGGGAGCTGTTTTTT
many	13	TRBV7-2	TRBJ2-5	-	CASSSLPRETQYF	TGTGCCAGCAGCTCCCTACCCCGAGAGACCCAGTACTTC
-	14	TRBV18	TRBJ2-7	TRBD1	CASSLRDSSYEQYF	TGTGCCAGCTCCCTCCGGGACAGTTCCTACGAGCAGTACTTC
many	19	TRBV7-2	TRBJ2-7	-	CASSLFSGTIKRSSYEQYF	TGTGCCAGCAGCTTATTCAGCGGTACCATTAAAAGAAGCTCCTACGAGCAGTACTTC
-	13	TRBV25-1	TRBJ2-7	TRBD2	CASNGRGRDEQYF	TGTGCCAGCAACGGGAGGGGCCGGGACGAGCAGTACTTC
-	15	TRBV28	TRBJ2-7	-	CASSDGTAYSYEQYF	TGTGCCAGCAGTGACGGGACGGCCTATTCCTACGAGCAGTACTTC
-	14	TRBV28	TRBJ2-7	TRBD1	CATLTRDRGYEQYF	TGTGCCACCCTCACCCGGGACAGGGGCTACGAGCAGTACTTC
-	14	TRBV28	TRBJ2-7	-	CASSLLDRFDEQYF	TGTGCCAGCAGTTTGCTCGACAGGTTCGACGAGCAGTACTTC
few	17	TRBV12-3/TRBV12-4	TRBJ2-7	TRBD2	CASSSRTSGDWAYEQYF	TGTGCCAGCAGTAGCCGGACTAGCGGGGATTGGGCCTACGAGCAGTACTTC
-	14	TRBV28	TRBJ2-1	TRBD2	CASLGLAGFQGQFF	TGTGCCAGCCTCGGACTAGCGGGATTCCAAGGGCAGTTCTTC
-	15	TRBV5-1	TRBJ2-7	-	CASSSQTEGHYEQYF	TGCGCCAGCAGCTCTCAGACAGAGGGGCACTACGAGCAGTACTTC
few	16	TRBV11-1	TRBJ2-5	TRBD1	CASSLSGRGLGETQYF	TGTGCCAGCAGCTTATCCGGCAGGGGGCTAGGAGAGACCCAGTACTTC
once	14	TRBV6-6	TRBJ2-5	-	CASSYPQVQETQYF	TGTGCCAGCAGTTACCCACAAGTACAAGAGACCCAGTACTTC
-	14	TRBV6-5	TRBJ2-5	-	CASSPRGGEETQYF	TGTGCCAGCAGCCCCCGTGGGGGTGAAGAGACCCAGTACTTC
few	16	TRBV6-1	TRBJ2-7	-	CASSEEGTGLWWEQYF	TGTGCCAGCAGTGAAGAGGGTACAGGGCTTTGGTGGGAGCAGTACTTC
-	14	TRBV21-1	TRBJ2-2	-	CASNLGANTGELFF	TGTGCCAGCAACCTTGGGGCGAACACCGGGGAGCTGTTTTTT
-	11	TRBV29-1	TRBJ2-3	-	CSAENGDTQYF	TGCAGCGCTGAAAACGGCGATACGCAGTATTTT
-	13	TRBV30	TRBJ1-5	-	CAWAEYSNQPQHF	TGTGCCTGGGCAGAATATAGCAATCAGCCCCAGCATTTT
-	16	TRBV11-3	TRBJ2-7	TRBD2	CASSLDSGSPYNEQYF	TGTGCCAGCAGCTTGGATAGCGGGAGCCCCTACAATGAGCAGTACTTC
few	14	TRBV7-7	TRBJ2-1	TRBD1	CASSRGQGTSEQFF	TGTGCTAGCAGCCGCGGACAGGGGACGAGTGAGCAGTTCTTC
few	15	TRBV7-2	TRBJ1-5	TRBD1	CASSLVRTGGRPQHF	TGTGCCAGCAGCTTAGTACGGACAGGGGGCCGCCCCCAGCATTTT
few	14	TRBV7-2	TRBJ2-5	TRBD2	CASSLIAGVETQYF	TGTGCCAGCAGCCTAATAGCGGGAGTGGAGACCCAGTACTTC
-	16	TRBV27	TRBJ1-6	-	CASSAQDGGYNSPLHF	TGTGCCAGCAGTGCCCAGGATGGTGGGTATAATTCACCCCTCCACTTT
-	15	TRBV7-2	TRBJ1-3	-	CASRPDGYSGNTIYF	TGTGCCAGCAGACCGGACGGGTACTCTGGAAACACCATATATTTT
few	13	TRBV5-1	TRBJ2-1	TRBD1	CASSWTPGQGEFF	TGCGCCAGCAGCTGGACCCCGGGACAGGGGGAGTTCTTC
-	11	TRBV6-6	TRBJ2-1	-	CASRIKNEQFF	TGTGCCAGCAGAATTAAGAATGAGCAGTTCTTC
-	16	TRBV6-2/TRBV6-3	TRBJ2-1	TRBD2	CACSPLAGATYNEQFF	TGTGCCTGCAGTCCCCTAGCGGGAGCTACCTACAATGAGCAGTTCTTC
-	12	TRBV28	TRBJ1-4	-	CASSSGGGKLFF	TGTGCCAGCAGTTCGGGGGGCGGAAAACTGTTTTTT
few	16	TRBV28	TRBJ2-7	TRBD1	CASRADRGPLPYEQYF	TGTGCCAGCAGAGCCGACAGGGGCCCCCTTCCCTACGAGCAGTACTTC
-	13	TRBV30	TRBJ1-2	TRBD1	CAWGQGAGYGYTF	TGTGCCTGGGGACAGGGGGCAGGCTATGGCTACACCTTC
-	13	TRBV29-1	TRBJ2-5	TRBD2	CSGVTSGQETQYF	TGCAGCGGTGTTACTAGCGGGCAAGAGACCCAGTACTTC